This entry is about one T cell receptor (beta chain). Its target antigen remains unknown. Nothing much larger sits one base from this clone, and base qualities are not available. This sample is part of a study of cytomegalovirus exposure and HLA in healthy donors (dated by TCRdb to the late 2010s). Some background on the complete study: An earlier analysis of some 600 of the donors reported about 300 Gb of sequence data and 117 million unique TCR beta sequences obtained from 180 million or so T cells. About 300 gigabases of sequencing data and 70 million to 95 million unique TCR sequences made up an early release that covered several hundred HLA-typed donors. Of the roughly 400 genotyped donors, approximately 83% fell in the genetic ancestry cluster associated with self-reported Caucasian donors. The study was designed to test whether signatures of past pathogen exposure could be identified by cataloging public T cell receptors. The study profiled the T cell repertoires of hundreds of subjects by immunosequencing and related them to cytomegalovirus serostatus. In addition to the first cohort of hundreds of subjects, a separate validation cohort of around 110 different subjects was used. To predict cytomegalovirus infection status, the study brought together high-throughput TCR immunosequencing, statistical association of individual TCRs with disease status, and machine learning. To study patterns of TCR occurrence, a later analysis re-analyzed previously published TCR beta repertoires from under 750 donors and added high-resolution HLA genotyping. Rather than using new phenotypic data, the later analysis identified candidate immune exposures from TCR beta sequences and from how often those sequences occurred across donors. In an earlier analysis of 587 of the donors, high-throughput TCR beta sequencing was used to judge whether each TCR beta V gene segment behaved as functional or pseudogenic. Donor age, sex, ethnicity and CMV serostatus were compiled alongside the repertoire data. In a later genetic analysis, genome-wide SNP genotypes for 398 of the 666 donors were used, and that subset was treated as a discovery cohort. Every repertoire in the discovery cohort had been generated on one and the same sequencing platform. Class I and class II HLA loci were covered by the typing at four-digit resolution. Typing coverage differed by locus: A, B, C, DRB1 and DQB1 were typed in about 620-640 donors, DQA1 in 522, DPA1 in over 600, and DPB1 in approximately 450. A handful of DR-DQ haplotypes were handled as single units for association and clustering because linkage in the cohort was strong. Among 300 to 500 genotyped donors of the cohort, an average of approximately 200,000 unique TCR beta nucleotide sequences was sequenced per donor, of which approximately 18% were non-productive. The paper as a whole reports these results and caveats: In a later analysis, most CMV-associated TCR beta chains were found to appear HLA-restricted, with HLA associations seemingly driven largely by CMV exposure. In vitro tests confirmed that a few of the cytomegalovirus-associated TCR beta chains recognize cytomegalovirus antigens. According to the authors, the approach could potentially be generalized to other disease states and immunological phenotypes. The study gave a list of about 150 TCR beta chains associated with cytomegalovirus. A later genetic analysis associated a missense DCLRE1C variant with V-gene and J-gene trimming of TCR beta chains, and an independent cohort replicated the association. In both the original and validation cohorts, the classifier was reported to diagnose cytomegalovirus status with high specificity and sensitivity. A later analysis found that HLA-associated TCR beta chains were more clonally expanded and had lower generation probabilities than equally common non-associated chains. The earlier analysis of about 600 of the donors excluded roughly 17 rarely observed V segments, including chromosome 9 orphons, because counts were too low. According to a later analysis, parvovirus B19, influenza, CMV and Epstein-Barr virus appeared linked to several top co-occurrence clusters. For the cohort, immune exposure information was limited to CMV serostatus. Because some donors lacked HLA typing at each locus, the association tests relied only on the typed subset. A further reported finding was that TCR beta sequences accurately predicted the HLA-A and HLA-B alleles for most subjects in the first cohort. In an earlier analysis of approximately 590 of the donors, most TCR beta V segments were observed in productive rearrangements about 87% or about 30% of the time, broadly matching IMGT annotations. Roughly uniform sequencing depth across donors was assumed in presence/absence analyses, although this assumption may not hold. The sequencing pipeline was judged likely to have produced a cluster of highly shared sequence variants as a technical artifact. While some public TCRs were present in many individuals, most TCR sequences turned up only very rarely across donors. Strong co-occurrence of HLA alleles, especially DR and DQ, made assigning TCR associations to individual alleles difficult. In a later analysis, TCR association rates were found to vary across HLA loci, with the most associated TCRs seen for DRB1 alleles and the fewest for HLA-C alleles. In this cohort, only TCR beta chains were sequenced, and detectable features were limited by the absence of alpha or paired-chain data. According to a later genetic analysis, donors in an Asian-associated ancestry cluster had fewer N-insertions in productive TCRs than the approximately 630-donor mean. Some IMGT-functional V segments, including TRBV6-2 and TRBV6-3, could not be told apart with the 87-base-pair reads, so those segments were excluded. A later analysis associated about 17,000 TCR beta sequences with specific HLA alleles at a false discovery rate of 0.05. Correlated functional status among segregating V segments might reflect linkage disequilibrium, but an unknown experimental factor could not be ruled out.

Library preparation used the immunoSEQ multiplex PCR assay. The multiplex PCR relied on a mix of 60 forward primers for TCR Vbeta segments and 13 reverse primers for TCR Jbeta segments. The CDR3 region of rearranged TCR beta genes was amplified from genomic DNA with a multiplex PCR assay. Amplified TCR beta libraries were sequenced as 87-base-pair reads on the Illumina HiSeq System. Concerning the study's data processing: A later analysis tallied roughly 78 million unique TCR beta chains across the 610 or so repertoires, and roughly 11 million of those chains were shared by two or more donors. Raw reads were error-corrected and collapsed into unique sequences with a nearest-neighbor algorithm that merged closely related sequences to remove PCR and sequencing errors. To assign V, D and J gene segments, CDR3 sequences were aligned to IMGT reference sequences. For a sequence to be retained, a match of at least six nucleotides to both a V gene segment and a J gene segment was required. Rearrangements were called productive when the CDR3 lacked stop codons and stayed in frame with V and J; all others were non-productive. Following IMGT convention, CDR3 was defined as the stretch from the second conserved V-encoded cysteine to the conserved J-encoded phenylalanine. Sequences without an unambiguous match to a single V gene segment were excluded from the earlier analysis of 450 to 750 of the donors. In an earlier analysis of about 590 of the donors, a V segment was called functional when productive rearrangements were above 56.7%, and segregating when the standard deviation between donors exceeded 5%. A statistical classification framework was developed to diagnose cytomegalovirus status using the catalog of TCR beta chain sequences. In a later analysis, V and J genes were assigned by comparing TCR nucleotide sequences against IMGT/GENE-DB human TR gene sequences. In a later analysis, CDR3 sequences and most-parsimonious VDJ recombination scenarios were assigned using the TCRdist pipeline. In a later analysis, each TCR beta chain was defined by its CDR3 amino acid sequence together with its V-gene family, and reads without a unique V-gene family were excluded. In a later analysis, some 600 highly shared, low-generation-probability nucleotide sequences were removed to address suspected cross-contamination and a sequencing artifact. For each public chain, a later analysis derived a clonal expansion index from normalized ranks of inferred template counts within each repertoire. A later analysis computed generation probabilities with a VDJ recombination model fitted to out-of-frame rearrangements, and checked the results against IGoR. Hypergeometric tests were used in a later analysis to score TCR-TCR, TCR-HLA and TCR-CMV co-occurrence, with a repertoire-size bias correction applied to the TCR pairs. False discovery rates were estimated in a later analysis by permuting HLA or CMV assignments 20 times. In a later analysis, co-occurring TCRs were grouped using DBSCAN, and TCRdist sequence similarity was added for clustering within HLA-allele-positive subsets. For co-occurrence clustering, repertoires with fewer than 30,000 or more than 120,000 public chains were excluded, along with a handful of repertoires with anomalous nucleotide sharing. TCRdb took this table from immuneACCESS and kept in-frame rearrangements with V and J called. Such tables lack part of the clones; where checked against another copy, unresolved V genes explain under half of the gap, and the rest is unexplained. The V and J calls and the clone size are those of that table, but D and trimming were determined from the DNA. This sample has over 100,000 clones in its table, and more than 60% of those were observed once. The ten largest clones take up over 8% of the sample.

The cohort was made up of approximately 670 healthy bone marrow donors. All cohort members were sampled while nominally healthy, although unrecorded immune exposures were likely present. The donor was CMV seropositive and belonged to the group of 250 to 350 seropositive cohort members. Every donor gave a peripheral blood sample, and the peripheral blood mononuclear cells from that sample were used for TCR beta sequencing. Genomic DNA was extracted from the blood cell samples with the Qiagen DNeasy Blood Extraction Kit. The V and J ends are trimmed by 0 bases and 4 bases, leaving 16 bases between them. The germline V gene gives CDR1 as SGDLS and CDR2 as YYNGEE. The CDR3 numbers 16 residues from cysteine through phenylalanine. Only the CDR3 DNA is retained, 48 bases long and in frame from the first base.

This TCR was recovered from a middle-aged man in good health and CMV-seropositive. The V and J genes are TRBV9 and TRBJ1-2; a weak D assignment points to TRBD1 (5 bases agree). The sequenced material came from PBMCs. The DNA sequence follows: TGTGCCAGCAGCGTAGCTCCGGAGGGGCAGGGCTATGGCTACACCTTC. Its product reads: CASSVAPEGQGYGYTF.